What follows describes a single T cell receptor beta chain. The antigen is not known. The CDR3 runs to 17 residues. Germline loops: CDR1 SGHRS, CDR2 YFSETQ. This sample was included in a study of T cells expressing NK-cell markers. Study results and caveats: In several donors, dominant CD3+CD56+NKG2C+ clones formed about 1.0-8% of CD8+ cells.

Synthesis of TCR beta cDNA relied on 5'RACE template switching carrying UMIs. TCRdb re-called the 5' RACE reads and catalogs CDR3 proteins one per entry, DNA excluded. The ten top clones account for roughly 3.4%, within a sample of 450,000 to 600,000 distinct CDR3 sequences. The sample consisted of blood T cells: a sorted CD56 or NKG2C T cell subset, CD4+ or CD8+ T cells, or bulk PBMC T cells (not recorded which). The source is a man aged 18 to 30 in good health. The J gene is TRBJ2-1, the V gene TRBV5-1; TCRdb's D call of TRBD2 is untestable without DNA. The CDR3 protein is CASGVPPGLARVNEQFF.